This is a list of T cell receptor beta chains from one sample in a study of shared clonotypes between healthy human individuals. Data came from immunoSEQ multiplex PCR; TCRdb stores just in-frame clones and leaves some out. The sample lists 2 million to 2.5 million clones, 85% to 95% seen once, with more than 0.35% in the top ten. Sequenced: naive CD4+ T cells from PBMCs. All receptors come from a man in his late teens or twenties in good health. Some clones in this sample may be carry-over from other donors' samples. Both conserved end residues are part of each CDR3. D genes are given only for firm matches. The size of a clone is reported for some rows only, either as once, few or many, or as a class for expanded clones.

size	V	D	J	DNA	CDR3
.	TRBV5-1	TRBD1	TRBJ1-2	TGCGCCAGCAGCGCCCTAGGACAGGGCGGCGGCTACACCTTC	CASSALGQGGGYTF
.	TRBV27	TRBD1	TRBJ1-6	TGTGCCAGCAGAATTCTAGACAGGGGTGATTCACCCCTCCACTTT	CASRILDRGDSPLHF
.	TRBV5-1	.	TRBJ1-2	TGCGCCAGCAGCCCGGGAGAGGCTTATGGCTACACCTTC	CASSPGEAYGYTF
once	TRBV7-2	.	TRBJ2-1	TGTGCCAGCAGCTTTCGGGAATACAATGAGCAGTTCTTC	CASSFREYNEQFF
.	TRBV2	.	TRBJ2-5	TGTGCCAGCAGTGAGGGCCAGGGTTTAGAGACCCAGTACTTC	CASSEGQGLETQYF
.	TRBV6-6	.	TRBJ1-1	TGTGCCAGCAGTTACACAGGGCCGATACCTGAAGCTTTCTTT	CASSYTGPIPEAFF
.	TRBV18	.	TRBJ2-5	TGTGCCAGCTCACCAGCGTTTAGCGCGGAGACCCAGTACTTC	CASSPAFSAETQYF
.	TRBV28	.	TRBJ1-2	TGTGCCAGCAGTTCGGGACGGCCCTATGGCTACACCTTC	CASSSGRPYGYTF
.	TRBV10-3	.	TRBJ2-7	TGTGCCATCAGTGACAGGGCGCCCTACGAGCAGTACTTC	CAISDRAPYEQYF
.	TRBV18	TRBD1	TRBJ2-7	TGTGCCAGCTCACCAGGGGGACAGGTCTCTCGCGAGCAGTACTTC	CASSPGGQVSREQYF
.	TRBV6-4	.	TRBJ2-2	TGTGCCAGCAGTGACTCGAATTACGGGAACACCGGGGAGCTGTTTTTT	CASSDSNYGNTGELFF
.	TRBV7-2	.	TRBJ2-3	TGTGCCAGCAGCTCAGTGGGGGATACGCAGTATTTT	CASSSVGDTQYF
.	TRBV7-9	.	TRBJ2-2	TGTGCCAGCAGCTTAGACGGGGCGAACACCGGGGAGCTGTTTTTT	CASSLDGANTGELFF
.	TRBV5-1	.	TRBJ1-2	TGCGCCAGCAGCTCGGGAGAGGGGGGTGGCTACACCTTC	CASSSGEGGGYTF
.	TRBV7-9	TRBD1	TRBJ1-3	TGTGCCAGCAGCTTATTGCAGGGGGCTGGAAACACCATATATTTT	CASSLLQGAGNTIYF
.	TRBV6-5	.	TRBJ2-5	TGTGCCAGCAGGCAGTTAGAGACCCAGTACTTC	CASRQLETQYF